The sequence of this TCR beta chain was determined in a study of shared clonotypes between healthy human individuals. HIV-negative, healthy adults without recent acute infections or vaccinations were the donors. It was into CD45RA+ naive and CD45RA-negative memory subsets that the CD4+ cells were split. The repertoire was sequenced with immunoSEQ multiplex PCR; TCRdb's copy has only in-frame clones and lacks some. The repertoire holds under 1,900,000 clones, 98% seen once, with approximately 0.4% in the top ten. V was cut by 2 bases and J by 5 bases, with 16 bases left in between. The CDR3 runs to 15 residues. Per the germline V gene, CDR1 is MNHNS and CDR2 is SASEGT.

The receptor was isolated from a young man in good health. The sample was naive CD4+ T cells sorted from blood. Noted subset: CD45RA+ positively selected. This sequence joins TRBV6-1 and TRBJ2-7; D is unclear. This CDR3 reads CASSERARGPHEQYF. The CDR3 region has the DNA TGTGCCAGCAGTGAAAGGGCCCGAGGTCCCCACGAGCAGTACTTC.